The 20 T cell receptor beta chains below were found in one sample sequenced in a study of blood T cell repertoires in COVID-19. Libraries were prepared by immunoSEQ multiplex PCR; TCRdb keeps only in-frame clonotypes and omits some of them. This table has about 140,000 clones, about 87% appearing once. The sample taken for sequencing was peripheral blood. The receptors originated from a human donor with COVID-19, enrolled during active disease. The donor label of this sample is uncertain.

The gene calls are TRBV12-3 or TRBV12-4 and TRBJ1-2, with D hard to call. V was pared by 6 bases and J by 4 bases, with 9 bases between. The length of the CDR3 is 12 residues. In DNA form, the CDR3 reads TGTGCCAGCAGCCCGTCGGGCTATGGCTACACCTTC. Encoded protein: CASSPSGYGYTF.

This chain links TRBV11-2 with TRBJ2-3, with D perhaps matching TRBD2 (5 bases). CDR3 length equals 15 residues. Trimming removed 5 bases from V and 1 base from J, with 13 bases in between. The germline V gene has CDR1 SGHAT and CDR2 FQNNGV. The CDR3 is CASSPAGMGTDTQYF. CDR3 coding DNA: TGTGCCAGCAGCCCGGCGGGCATGGGCACAGATACGCAGTATTTT.

The rearrangement uses TRBV7-3 and TRBJ1-2; D not resolved. Per the germline V gene, CDR1 is SGHTA and CDR2 is FQGTGA. The CDR3 contains 15 residues. Trimming cost V 0 bases and J 6 bases, with 14 bases left between them. This CDR3 is CASSLTRVPIHGYTF. DNA of the CDR3: TGTGCCAGCAGCTTAACCCGAGTCCCGATCCATGGCTACACCTTC.

J is TRBJ2-3 and V is TRBV9; the match to TRBD2 covers 8 bases. The CDR3 has 16 amino acids. Germline CDR1 SGDLS, CDR2 YYNGEE. The V gene end was trimmed by 4 bases and the J gene end by 1 base; junction bases not matched to a gene: 8. In DNA, the CDR3 is TGTGCCAGCAGCCCCCTTAGCGGGGTCGGCACAGATACGCAGTATTTT. Amino acid sequence: CASSPLSGVGTDTQYF.

This CDR3 is CASSVHRDTSGANVLTF. The DNA for the CDR3 is TGTGCCAGCAGCGTTCACAGGGATACCTCTGGGGCCAACGTCCTGACTTTC. The rearrangement links TRBV9 to TRBJ2-6; the D gene is possibly TRBD1 (6 bases). The V gene's germline CDR1 is SGDLS and CDR2 YYNGEE. Between the trimmed V and J ends, which lost 2 bases and 0 bases, there was a span of 12 bases. The CDR3 is 17 amino acids.

The rearrangement uses TRBV6-5 and TRBJ2-7, with 8 bases fitting TRBD2. The CDR3 sequence is 14 residues long. With V trimmed by 6 bases and J by 6 bases, 10 bases remained unmatched. CDR1 MNHEY and CDR2 SVGAGI come from the germline V gene. The DNA for the CDR3 is TGTGCCAGCAGAAACGCGGGGGGAACGGGCGAGCAGTACTTC. Amino acid sequence: CASRNAGGTGEQYF.

The CDR3 loop reads CASSPGQNVEKLFF. The CDR3 region has the DNA TGTGCCAGCAGCCCAGGACAGAATGTCGAAAAACTGTTTTTT. This chain uses TRBV11-2 with TRBJ1-4; D is possibly TRBD1 (6 bases). Trimming stripped 5 bases from V and 8 bases from J, with 15 bases between. The CDR3 has 14 amino acids. Germline V gene sequence: CDR1 SGHAT, CDR2 FQNNGV.

This clone was found a few times. This sequence joins TRBV3-1 (or the pseudogene TRBV3-2) and TRBJ2-2, with D unresolved. Trimming stripped 1 base from V and 2 bases from J, with 8 bases between. Per the germline V gene, CDR1 is LGHDT and CDR2 is YNNKEL (reference sequence). The CDR3 is 15 residues long. The CDR3: CASSQGWLNTGELFF. In nucleotides, the CDR3 is TGTGCCAGCAGCCAAGGGTGGCTTAACACCGGGGAGCTGTTTTTT.

This clone was observed once. The genes are TRBV2 and TRBJ2-7, with a possible D match to TRBD2 (6 bases). Trimming left V 7 bases short and J 6 bases short, with 16 bases between. The CDR3 is 13 amino acids. Germline CDR1 and CDR2: SNHLY and FYNNEI. The CDR3 bases are TGTGCCAGCACCCTTTCCCTGGAGGGCGAGCAGTACTTC. It is translated as CASTLSLEGEQYF.

In this sample, this clone turned up once. The gene calls are TRBV9 and TRBJ1-5; tentatively, D is TRBD1 (6 bases). Germline assignment: CDR1 SGDLS and CDR2 YYNGEE. The CDR3 is 16 residues long. V was pared by 0 bases and J by 3 bases, with 13 bases between. CDR3 amino acids: CASSVDGGLNNQPQHF. In DNA form, the CDR3 reads TGTGCCAGCAGCGTAGACGGGGGGCTGAACAATCAGCCCCAGCATTTT.

The CDR3 DNA is TGTGCCAGCAGCCTTTACCTAGGGGGGGCGGATACGCAGTATTTT. It translates to CASSLYLGGADTQYF. The genes are TRBV7-9 and TRBJ2-3, with D tentatively TRBD2 (7 bases). The germline gives CDR1 SEHNR, CDR2 FQNEAQ (reference sequence). CDR3 length: 15 residues. V was pared by 5 bases and J by 6 bases, with 18 bases between. Complete variable domain (other parts from reference TRBV7-9 and TRBJ2-3): DTGVSQNPRHKITKRGQNVTFRCDPISEHNRLYWYRQTLGQGPEFLTYFQNEAQLEKSRLLSDRFSAERPKGSFSTLEIQRTEQGDSAMYLCASSLYLGGADTQYFGPGTRLTVL.

The chain couples TRBV29-1 to TRBJ1-2; 7 bases are shared with TRBD1. CDR1 and CDR2 from the germline V gene are SQVTM and ANQGSEA. Germline trimming cut 7 bases from V and 4 bases from J; bases unmatched to any gene: 12. The CDR3 spans 14 residues. The CDR3 reads CSALDREILYGYTF. CDR3 DNA sequence: TGCAGCGCCCTCGACAGGGAAATCCTCTATGGCTACACCTTC.

DNA for the CDR3: TGTGCCAGCAGTACCCTAGGGGTCGGCGCCTACGAGCAGTACTTC. Translated: CASSTLGVGAYEQYF. V usage is TRBV28 and J usage is TRBJ2-7, with TRBD1 as a possible D gene (5 bases). Trimming removed 5 bases from V and 2 bases from J, with 16 bases in between. CDR1 and CDR2 (germline): MDHEN, SYDVKM. CDR3 size: 15 residues. The complete variable domain, with remaining parts taken from reference TRBV28 and TRBJ2-7, reads DVKVTQSSRYLVKRTGEKVFLECVQDMDHENMFWYRQDPGLGLRLIYFSYDVKMKEKGDIPEGYSVSREKKERFSLILESASTNQTSMYLCASSTLGVGAYEQYFGPGTRLTVT.

This clone has a single count. The CDR3 loop reads CASSYTGIGTEAFF. CDR3 nucleotide sequence: TGTGCCAGCAGTTACACAGGGATTGGGACTGAAGCTTTCTTT. The rearrangement links TRBV6-5 to TRBJ1-1; possible D gene TRBD1, 6 bases. The CDR3 totals 14 residues. The V gene's germline CDR1 is MNHEY and CDR2 SVGAGI. The V end lost 2 bases, the J end lost 5 bases, and 12 bases lay between the germline ends.

The chain employs TRBV29-1 and TRBJ1-2; TRBD1 matches 7 bases. V gave up 7 bases and J gave up 7 bases; unmatched junction bases: 9. The germline V gene encodes CDR1 SQVTM and CDR2 ANQGSEA. The CDR3 runs 12 residues. Here the CDR3 DNA reads TGCAGCGCAAGACAGGGCGCGAGTGGCTACACCTTC. This sequence encodes CSARQGASGYTF.

The chain is built from TRBV5-6 and TRBJ1-3; the D gene is possibly TRBD1 (5 bases). V was cut by 3 bases and J by 3 bases, with 7 bases left in between. The CDR3 length is 13 residues. Germline V CDR1 and CDR2: SGHDT, YYEEEE. The CDR3 sequence: CASSWGVGNTIYF. DNA of the CDR3: TGTGCCAGCAGCTGGGGGGTTGGAAACACCATATATTTT. The full variable domain, its missing parts supplied by reference TRBV5-6 and TRBJ1-3, is DAGVTQSPTHLIKTRGQQVTLRCSPKSGHDTVSWYQQALGQGPQFIFQYYEEEERQRGNFPDRFSGHQFPNYSSELNVNALLLGDSALYLCASSWGVGNTIYFGEGSWLTVV.

The genes are TRBV7-2 and TRBJ1-1, with D hard to call. Trimming removed 5 bases from V and 0 bases from J, with 7 bases in between. Germline values: CDR1 SGHTA, CDR2 FQGNSA. The CDR3 extends over 13 amino acids. For the CDR3, the DNA is TGTGCCAGCAGCCCAAGAGTGAACACTGAAGCTTTCTTT. Its protein product is CASSPRVNTEAFF.

The J gene is TRBJ2-1, the V gene TRBV19; TRBD1 aligns across 9 bases. The ends lost 3 bases at V and 3 bases at J; junction bases unmatched: 0. Germline V gene sequence: CDR1 LNHDA, CDR2 SQIVND (reference sequence). The CDR3 runs to 14 residues. CDR3 DNA: TGTGCCAGTAGTATGGGACAGGGCTACAATGAGCAGTTCTTC. Translation: CASSMGQGYNEQFF.

This clone was seen only once. The V and J genes are TRBV5-5 and TRBJ2-1, with 8 bases fitting TRBD2. CDR1 and CDR2 (germline): SGHKS, YYEKEE (reference sequence). The junction had 2 bases not matched to a gene; V was cut back by 1 base and J by 5 bases. CDR3 length: 14 amino acids. CDR3 region: CASSLLAGHNEQFF. The DNA of the CDR3 is TGTGCCAGCAGCTTGCTAGCGGGCCACAATGAGCAGTTCTTC.

This clone appeared a few times. The DNA of the CDR3 is TGTGCCAGCAGCTTATTACGGGGCACTGAAGCTTTCTTT. This sequence encodes CASSLLRGTEAFF. This rearrangement joins TRBV7-9 to TRBJ1-1; D is unclear. V was pared by 2 bases and J by 4 bases, with 8 bases between. The CDR3 has 13 amino acids. Germline lookup yields CDR1 SEHNR and CDR2 FQNEAQ (reference sequence). Using reference TRBV7-9 and TRBJ1-1 for the parts outside the CDR3, the full variable domain is DTGVSQNPRHKITKRGQNVTFRCDPISEHNRLYWYRQTLGQGPEFLTYFQNEAQLEKSRLLSDRFSAERPKGSFSTLEIQRTEQGDSAMYLCASSLLRGTEAFFGQGTRLTVV.